A single sample is the source of the 5 T cell receptor beta chains below, sequenced in a study of T cells after yellow fever vaccination. In TCRdb, the 5' RACE reads were re-called with MiXCR into one record per CDR3 protein. The sample yields about 340,000 distinct CDR3 sequences, about 12% seen once. This sample comprised CD4+ T cells sorted from PBMCs, obtained 15 days after the yellow fever booster vaccination. These receptor sequences come from a man aged 18-30 years who received the YFV17D yellow fever vaccine.

This clonotype has just a few counts. The chain has TRBV7-9 and TRBJ2-3, with 14 bases matching TRBD2. CDR3 size: 18 residues. V was clipped by 5 bases and J by 5 bases; unmatched bases: 12. From germline, CDR1 is SEHNR and CDR2 FQNEAQ (reference sequence). CDR3: CASSRSPTSGGALDTQYF. DNA of the CDR3: TGTGCCAGCAGCCGCAGTCCGACTAGCGGGGGGGCCCTAGATACGCAGTATTTT.

This clonotype was seen repeatedly, ten times or more. The V and J genes are TRBV9 and TRBJ2-4, with 11 positions matching TRBD1. CDR3 length: 17 amino acids. Trimming took 2 bases from V and 9 from J; bases not matched to a gene: 13. Looked up from germline, CDR1 is SGDLS and CDR2 is YYNGEE. The CDR3 reads CASSVGTGTGGRSIQYF. The CDR3 DNA sequence: TGTGCCAGCAGCGTCGGAACCGGGACAGGGGGACGAAGCATTCAGTACTTC. The whole variable domain, remainder taken from reference TRBV9 and TRBJ2-4, is DSGVTQTPKHLITATGQRVTLRCSPRSGDLSVYWYQQSLDQGLQFLIQYYNGEERAKGNILERFSAQQFPDLHSELNLSSLELGDSALYFCASSVGTGTGGRSIQYFGAGTRLSVL.

This clonotype was detected many times. CDR3 nucleotide sequence: TGTGCCAGCAGCTTGTCCGGGGGGCTATCCTACGAGCAGTACTTC. Translated: CASSLSGGLSYEQYF. J is TRBJ2-7 and V is TRBV5-6, with a tentative D call TRBD2 (7 bases). This CDR3 spans 15 amino acids. Trimming pared 1 base from V and 1 base from J, leaving 12 bases between. Germline values: CDR1 SGHDT, CDR2 YYEEEE.

This clonotype was found a few times. The chain recombines TRBV7-9 with TRBJ2-2, with 10 bases identical to TRBD1. This CDR3 contains 14 residues. Losses at the gene ends were 10 bases for V and 3 bases for J; bases not matched to a gene: 5. The germline V gene encodes CDR1 SEHNR and CDR2 FQNEAQ (reference sequence). CDR3 sequence: CANRGQGDTGELFF. CDR3 nucleotide sequence: TGTGCCAACAGAGGACAGGGGGACACCGGGGAGCTGTTTTTT.

The J gene is TRBJ2-5, the V gene TRBV7-2, with TRBD2 matching over 8 bases. The CDR3 is made up of 16 amino acids. The J segment lost 0 bases and the V segment lost 6 bases, leaving 9 bases of the junction unmatched. The V gene's germline CDR1 is SGHTA and CDR2 FQGNSA. CDR3 nucleotides: TGTGCCAGCAGGGCTCGGGGCGGGGGGTACCAAGAGACCCAGTACTTC. It translates to CASRARGGGYQETQYF. The whole variable domain, remainder taken from reference TRBV7-2 and TRBJ2-5, is GAGVSQSPSNKVTEKGKDVELRCDPISGHTALYWYRQSLGQGLEFLIYFQGNSAPDKSGLPSDRFSAERTGGSVSTLTIQRTQQEDSAVYLCASRARGGGYQETQYFGPGTRLLVL.